A selection of T cell receptor beta chains follows, all from one sample in a study of cytomegalovirus exposure and HLA in healthy donors. The protocol was immunoSEQ multiplex PCR, while the TCRdb copy is restricted to in-frame clones and leaves out a portion. This sample carries roughly 60,000 clones, with 3.6% going to the ten biggest clones. Sequenced: PBMCs. These receptors were obtained from a woman under 30 in good health and CMV-seronegative. The CDR3 runs from the conserved cysteine through the conserved F or W. A D gene is named only where the DNA matches it firmly.

J gene	D gene	V gene	CDR3 protein	CDR3 DNA
TRBJ2-2	.	TRBV30	CAWSVLVNTGELFF	TGTGCCTGGAGTGTACTCGTAAACACCGGGGAGCTGTTTTTT
TRBJ1-3	.	TRBV6-1	CASSEFGGSSGNTIYF	TGTGCCAGCAGTGAATTCGGGGGTTCCTCTGGAAACACCATATATTTT
TRBJ2-3	.	TRBV18	CASSPSGNTDTQYF	TGTGCCAGCTCACCATCAGGGAACACAGATACGCAGTATTTT
TRBJ1-1	.	TRBV27	CASSLSKRAEAFF	TGTGCCAGCAGTTTATCAAAACGGGCTGAAGCTTTCTTT
TRBJ2-1	TRBD2	TRBV25-1	CASSDSRLAGGSYNEQFF	TGTGCCAGCAGTGATTCGAGACTAGCGGGGGGCTCCTACAATGAGCAGTTCTTC
TRBJ1-1	.	TRBV30	CAWTDSTEAFF	TGTGCCTGGACCGATAGTACTGAAGCTTTCTTT
TRBJ1-2	.	TRBV27	CASSYRQNEVGYGYTF	TGTGCCAGCAGCTACCGACAGAACGAAGTGGGGTATGGCTACACCTTC
TRBJ2-3	TRBD2	TRBV11-3	CASSLVAGGTDTQYF	TGTGCCAGCAGCTTAGTAGCGGGGGGGACAGATACGCAGTATTTT
TRBJ1-2	.	TRBV7-9	CASSSLRGYGYTF	TGTGCCAGCAGCTCCCTCCGGGGTTATGGCTACACCTTC
TRBJ2-7	.	TRBV4-1	CASSQDIGKGEYYEQYF	TGCGCCAGCAGCCAAGATATCGGGAAGGGGGAATACTACGAGCAGTACTTC
TRBJ1-1	.	TRBV2	CASSDPRGATEAFF	TGTGCCAGCAGTGACCCCAGGGGCGCCACTGAAGCTTTCTTT
TRBJ1-1	TRBD1	TRBV6-5	CASSYGGGVGTEAFF	TGTGCCAGCAGTTACGGAGGGGGCGTGGGGACTGAAGCTTTCTTT
TRBJ1-4	.	TRBV9	CASSVDQGPHEKLFF	TGTGCCAGCAGCGTAGATCAGGGGCCACATGAAAAACTGTTTTTT
TRBJ1-2	TRBD1	TRBV4-1	CASSQDAGQGALGYTF	TGCGCCAGCAGCCAAGACGCGGGACAGGGGGCTTTGGGCTACACCTTC
TRBJ2-5	TRBD2	TRBV19	CASSIAFGGGLKETQYF	TGTGCCAGTAGTATAGCCTTCGGGGGGGGACTGAAAGAGACCCAGTACTTC
TRBJ1-5	.	TRBV2	CASNFNGNQPQHF	TGTGCCAGCAACTTTAATGGCAATCAGCCCCAGCATTTT
TRBJ2-7	.	TRBV10-3	CATRDTKESYEQYF	TGTGCCACCCGGGACACGAAGGAGTCCTACGAGCAGTACTTC
TRBJ2-7	.	TRBV25-1	CASALGAYEQYF	TGTGCCAGCGCGCTCGGAGCCTACGAGCAGTACTTC
TRBJ2-3	TRBD2	TRBV30	CAIAAGGQDTQYF	TGTGCTATCGCCGCGGGGGGGCAAGATACGCAGTATTTT
TRBJ2-7	.	TRBV5-1	CASTPGLFQNKAEQYF	TGCGCCAGCACCCCTGGACTCTTTCAGAACAAGGCCGAGCAGTACTTC
TRBJ2-1	TRBD2	TRBV6-5	CASSYGPPGRDEQFF	TGTGCCAGCAGTTATGGTCCACCTGGGAGGGATGAGCAGTTCTTC
TRBJ2-5	TRBD2	TRBV27	CASRRGTPQETQYF	TGTGCCAGCAGGCGGGGGACTCCTCAAGAGACCCAGTACTTC
TRBJ2-3	TRBD1	TRBV5-1	CASSRQGSTDTQYF	TGCGCCAGCAGCAGACAGGGCAGCACAGATACGCAGTATTTT
TRBJ2-7	TRBD2	TRBV6-5	CASSYSSSGSSEQYF	TGTGCCAGCAGTTACTCGAGTAGCGGGAGCTCCGAGCAGTACTTC
TRBJ1-2	.	TRBV5-6	CASSIGQTNYGYTF	TGTGCCAGCAGCATCGGACAGACTAACTATGGCTACACCTTC
TRBJ1-2	TRBD1	TRBV4-1	CASSGRQGAYNYGYTF	TGCGCCAGCAGCGGAAGACAGGGGGCCTATAACTATGGCTACACCTTC
TRBJ2-1	TRBD2	TRBV25-1	CASSEPSGGAANEQFF	TGTGCCAGCAGTGAGCCTAGCGGGGGGGCGGCAAATGAGCAGTTCTTC
TRBJ1-5	.	TRBV4-1	CASSQDWLGIGGNQPQHF	TGCGCCAGCAGCCAAGATTGGTTGGGGATAGGGGGCAATCAGCCCCAGCATTTT
TRBJ1-6	TRBD1	TRBV7-9	CASSSYRGVNGSPLHF	TGTGCCAGCAGTTCATACAGGGGCGTGAATGGCTCACCCCTCCACTTT
TRBJ2-3	TRBD2	TRBV9	CASSVASGGDTQYF	TGTGCCAGCAGCGTAGCTAGCGGGGGAGATACGCAGTATTTT
TRBJ2-1	.	TRBV7-9	CASSPATGAHYNEQFF	TGTGCCAGCAGCCCGGCGACAGGAGCCCACTACAATGAGCAGTTCTTC
TRBJ2-3	.	TRBV6-1	CASSERVQGADTQYF	TGTGCCAGCAGTGAGAGGGTACAGGGTGCAGATACGCAGTATTTT
TRBJ2-5	.	TRBV30	CAWSSRRGPTWETQYF	TGTGCCTGGAGTTCCCGAAGAGGGCCCACGTGGGAGACCCAGTACTTC
TRBJ2-1	TRBD2	TRBV5-1	CASSGREGLKYLNEQFF	TGCGCCAGCAGCGGACGGGAGGGCCTAAAGTATCTCAATGAGCAGTTCTTC
TRBJ2-1	TRBD2	TRBV19	CASSWSLAGGPESEQFF	TGTGCCAGTAGTTGGAGTCTAGCGGGAGGGCCGGAGAGTGAGCAGTTCTTC
TRBJ2-6	TRBD2	TRBV6-6	CASNRGGSGANVLTF	TGTGCCAGCAACCGCGGGGGGTCTGGGGCCAACGTCCTGACTTTC
TRBJ2-5	.	TRBV23-1	CASILQSPQETQYF	TGCGCCAGCATCCTACAGTCTCCCCAAGAGACCCAGTACTTC
TRBJ1-2	.	TRBV6-5	CASSYPWQGGYGYTF	TGTGCCAGCAGTTACCCATGGCAGGGAGGCTATGGCTACACCTTC
TRBJ2-5	TRBD1	TRBV7-7	CASSQGAGRQETQYF	TGTGCTAGCAGCCAGGGGGCAGGGAGACAAGAGACCCAGTACTTC
TRBJ2-3	.	TRBV13	CASSRRQTSTDTQYF	TGTGCCAGCAGCCGGAGACAGACTAGCACAGATACGCAGTATTTT
TRBJ2-5	.	TRBV30	CAWSEPGTPQYF	TGTGCCTGGAGTGAACCCGGGACTCCCCAGTACTTC
TRBJ1-1	.	TRBV30	CAWSSGDRTEAFF	TGTGCCTGGAGTTCGGGGGACCGCACTGAAGCTTTCTTT
TRBJ1-1	TRBD1	TRBV10-2	CATRPGTGIGNTEAFF	TGCGCCACGAGGCCCGGGACAGGGATAGGGAACACTGAAGCTTTCTTT
TRBJ1-2	TRBD1	TRBV29-1	CSVDPGQGFGYTF	TGCAGCGTTGACCCGGGACAGGGGTTTGGCTACACCTTC
TRBJ1-6	TRBD1	TRBV5-1	CASSWGSGGVDNSPLHF	TGCGCCAGCAGCTGGGGCTCAGGGGGCGTCGATAATTCACCCCTCCACTTT
TRBJ2-3	.	TRBV4-1	CASSQALDTQYF	TGCGCCAGCAGCCAAGCTCTAGATACGCAGTATTTT